What follows are 5 T cell receptor beta chains derived from one specimen sequenced in a study of cytomegalovirus exposure and HLA in healthy donors. The primer mix had 60 Vbeta and 13 Jbeta primers. Generated by immunoSEQ multiplex PCR, the TCRdb table keeps only in-frame clones and is missing some. The table includes about 140,000 clones, 80% detected once. The sample consisted of PBMCs. The source of these receptors is a man aged 35 to 55 in good health and CMV-seronegative.

This clone was counted only a few times. The chain is built from TRBV5-1 and TRBJ2-6; D is uncertain. Germline CDR1 and CDR2: SGHRS and YFSETQ. V lost 1 base to trimming and J lost 1 base, with 21 bases between them. CDR3 length: 20 residues. The CDR3: CASSLIGTTGSPSGANVLTF. The CDR3 DNA is TGCGCCAGCAGCTTGATCGGAACAACCGGGTCACCTTCTGGGGCCAACGTCCTGACTTTC.

This clone was seen only once. This chain joins TRBV19 and TRBJ1-1, with D hard to call. In germline, CDR1 is LNHDA, CDR2 SQIVND (reference sequence). V was clipped by 3 bases and J by 0 bases, with 17 bases between them. The CDR3 consists of 17 residues. The CDR3 region has the DNA TGTGCCAGTAGTATGGCGCGGCAAGGAGGGATGAACACTGAAGCTTTCTTT. As protein: CASSMARQGGMNTEAFF.

The chain combines TRBV6-8 with TRBJ1-4; 10 bases match TRBD1. J gave up 7 bases and V 1 base, and 9 bases lay outside the gene matches. This CDR3 is built from 17 residues. CDR1 and CDR2 from the germline V gene are MNHGY and SAAAGT. Written as DNA, the CDR3 is TGTGCCAGCAGTTACTGGGGGTACCGGGACAGGGGTGAAAAACTGTTTTTT. This sequence encodes CASSYWGYRDRGEKLFF.

The V and J genes are TRBV14 and TRBJ2-7; 8 bases line up with TRBD1. The CDR3 length is 17 residues. V was pared by 1 base and J by 3 bases, with 11 bases of the junction left unmatched. Germline CDR1 and CDR2: SGHDN and FVKESK. In DNA form, the CDR3 reads TGTGCCAGCAGCCAAGTCAGGGGGCGCCCCCTGGGCTACGAGCAGTACTTC. Translation gives CASSQVRGRPLGYEQYF.

This rearrangement joins TRBV27 to TRBJ1-4; 9 nucleotides line up with TRBD1. This CDR3 is 17 amino acids long. V lost 4 bases and J lost 8; bases outside the gene matches: 14. Per germline, CDR1 MNHEY and CDR2 SMNVEV (reference sequence). The CDR3 reads CASSSFLAGTGYEKLFF. CDR3 nucleotide sequence: TGTGCCAGCAGTTCATTTCTCGCCGGGACAGGGTACGAAAAACTGTTTTTT. Full variable domain (outside the CDR3, taken from reference TRBV27 and TRBJ1-4): EAQVTQNPRYLITVTGKKLTVTCSQNMNHEYMSWYRQDPGLGLRQIYYSMNVEVTDKGDVPEGYKVSRKEKRNFPLILESPSPNQTSLYFCASSSFLAGTGYEKLFFGSGTQLSVL.